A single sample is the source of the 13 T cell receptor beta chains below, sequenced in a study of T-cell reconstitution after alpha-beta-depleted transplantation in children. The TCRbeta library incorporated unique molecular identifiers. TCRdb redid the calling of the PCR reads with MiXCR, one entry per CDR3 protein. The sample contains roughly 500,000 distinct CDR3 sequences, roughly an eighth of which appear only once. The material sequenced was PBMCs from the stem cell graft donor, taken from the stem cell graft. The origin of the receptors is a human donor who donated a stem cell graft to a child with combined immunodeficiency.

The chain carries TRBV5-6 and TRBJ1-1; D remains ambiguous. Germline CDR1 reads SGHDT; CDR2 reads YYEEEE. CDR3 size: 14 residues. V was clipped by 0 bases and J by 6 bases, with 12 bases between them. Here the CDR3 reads CASSLAPLRAEAFF. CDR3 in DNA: TGTGCCAGCAGCTTGGCCCCCTTGAGGGCTGAAGCTTTCTTT.

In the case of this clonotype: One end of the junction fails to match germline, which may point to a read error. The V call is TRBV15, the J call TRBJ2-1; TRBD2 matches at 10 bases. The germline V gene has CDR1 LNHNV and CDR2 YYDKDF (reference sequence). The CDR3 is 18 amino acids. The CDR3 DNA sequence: TGTGCCACCAGCAGAGATCGAGGCTGGACTAGCGGAAACAATGAGCAGTTATTC. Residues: CATSRDRGWTSGNNEQLF.

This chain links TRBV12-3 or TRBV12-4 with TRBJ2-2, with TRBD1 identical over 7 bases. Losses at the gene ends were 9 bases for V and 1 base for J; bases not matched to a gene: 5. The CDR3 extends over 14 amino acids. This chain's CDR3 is CASKGAVNTGELFF. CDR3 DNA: TGTGCCAGTAAGGGGGCAGTGAACACCGGGGAGCTGTTTTTT.

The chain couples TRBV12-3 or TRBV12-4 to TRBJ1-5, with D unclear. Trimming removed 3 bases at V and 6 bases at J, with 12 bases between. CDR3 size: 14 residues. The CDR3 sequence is CASSFTDRSQPQHF. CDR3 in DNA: TGTGCCAGCAGTTTCACGGATCGGAGTCAGCCCCAGCATTTT.

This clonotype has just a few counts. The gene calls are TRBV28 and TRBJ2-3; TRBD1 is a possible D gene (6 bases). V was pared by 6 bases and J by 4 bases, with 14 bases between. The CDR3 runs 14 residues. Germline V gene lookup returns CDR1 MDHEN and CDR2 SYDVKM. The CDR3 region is CASRTLGAADTQYF. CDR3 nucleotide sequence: TGTGCCAGCAGGACCTTGGGGGCCGCAGATACGCAGTATTTT.

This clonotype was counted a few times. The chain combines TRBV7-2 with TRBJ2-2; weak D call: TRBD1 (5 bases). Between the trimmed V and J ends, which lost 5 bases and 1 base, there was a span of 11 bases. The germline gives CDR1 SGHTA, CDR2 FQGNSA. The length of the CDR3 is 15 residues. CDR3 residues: CASSKGQLNTGELFF. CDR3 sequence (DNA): TGTGCCAGCAGCAAGGGGCAGCTGAACACCGGGGAGCTGTTTTTT.

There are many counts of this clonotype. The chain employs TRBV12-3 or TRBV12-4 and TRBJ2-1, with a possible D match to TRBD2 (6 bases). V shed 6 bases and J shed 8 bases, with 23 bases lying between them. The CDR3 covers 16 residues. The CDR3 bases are TGTGCCAGCAGACGCCGGGAGAACATCGCAGGAGATGAGCAGTTCTTC. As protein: CASRRRENIAGDEQFF.

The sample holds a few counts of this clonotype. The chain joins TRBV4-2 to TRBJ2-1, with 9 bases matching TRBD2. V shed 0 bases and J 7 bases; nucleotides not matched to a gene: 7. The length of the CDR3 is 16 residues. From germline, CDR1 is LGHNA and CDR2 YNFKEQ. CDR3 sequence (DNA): TGTGCCAGCAGCCAAGAAGGGAGCGGGGGGCGTAATGAGCAGTTCTTC. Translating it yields CASSQEGSGGRNEQFF.

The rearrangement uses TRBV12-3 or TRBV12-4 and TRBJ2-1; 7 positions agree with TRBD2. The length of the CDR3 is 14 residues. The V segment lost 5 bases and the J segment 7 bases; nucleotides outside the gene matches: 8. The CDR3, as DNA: TGTGCCAGCAGTCCACGGGGGGTTCATAATGAGCAGTTCTTC. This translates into CASSPRGVHNEQFF.

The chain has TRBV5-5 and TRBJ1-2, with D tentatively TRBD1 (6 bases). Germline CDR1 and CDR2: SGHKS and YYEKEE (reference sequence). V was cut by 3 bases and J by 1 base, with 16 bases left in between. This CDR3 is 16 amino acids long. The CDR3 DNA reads TGTGCCAGCAGCTCACCGGGACACAACAGTAACTATGGCTACACCTTC. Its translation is CASSSPGHNSNYGYTF.

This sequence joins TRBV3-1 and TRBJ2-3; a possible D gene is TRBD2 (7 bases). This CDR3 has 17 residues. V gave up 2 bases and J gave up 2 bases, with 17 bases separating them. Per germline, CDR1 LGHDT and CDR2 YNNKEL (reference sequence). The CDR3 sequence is CASSQPWTRGATDTQYF. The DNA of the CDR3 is TGTGCCAGCAGCCAACCCTGGACCCGGGGGGCCACAGATACGCAGTATTTT.

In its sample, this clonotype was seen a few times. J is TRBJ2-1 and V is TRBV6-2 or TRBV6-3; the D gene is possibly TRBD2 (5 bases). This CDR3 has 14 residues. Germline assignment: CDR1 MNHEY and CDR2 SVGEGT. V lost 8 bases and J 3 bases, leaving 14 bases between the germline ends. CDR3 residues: CASRLGLLYNEQFF. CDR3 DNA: TGTGCCAGCCGCCTCGGACTTCTCTACAATGAGCAGTTCTTC.

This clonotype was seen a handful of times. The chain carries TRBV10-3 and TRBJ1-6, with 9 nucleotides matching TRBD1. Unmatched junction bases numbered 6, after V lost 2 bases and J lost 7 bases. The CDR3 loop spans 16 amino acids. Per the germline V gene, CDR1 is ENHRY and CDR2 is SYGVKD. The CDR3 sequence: CAISEGQGMGNSPLHF. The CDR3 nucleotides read TGTGCCATCAGTGAGGGACAGGGGATGGGAAATTCACCCCTCCACTTT.